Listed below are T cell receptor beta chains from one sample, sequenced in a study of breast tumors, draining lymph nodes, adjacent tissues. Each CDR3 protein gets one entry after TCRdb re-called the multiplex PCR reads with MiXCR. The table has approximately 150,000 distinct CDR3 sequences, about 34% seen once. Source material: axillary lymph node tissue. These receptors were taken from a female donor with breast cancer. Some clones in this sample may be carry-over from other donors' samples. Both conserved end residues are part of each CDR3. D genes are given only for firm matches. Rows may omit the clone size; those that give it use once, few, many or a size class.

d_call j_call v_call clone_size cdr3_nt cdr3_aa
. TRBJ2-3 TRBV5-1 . TGCGCCAGCGTCCGGGTCGGGACAGATACGCAGTATTTT CASVRVGTDTQYF
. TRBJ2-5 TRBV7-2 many TGTGCCAGCAGCCCGGATTCTTATCGGGGGACCCAGTACTTC CASSPDSYRGTQYF
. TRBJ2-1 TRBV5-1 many TGCGCCAGCAGCTGGGCTAGCGCATCGTCCTACAATGAGCAGTTCTTC CASSWASASSYNEQFF
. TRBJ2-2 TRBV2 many TGTGCCAGCAGGACCGACCCCGGTGTTGCCGGGGAGCTGTTTTTT CASRTDPGVAGELFF
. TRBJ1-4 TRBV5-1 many TGCGCCAGCAGCCCCTACAGTGCAACTAATGAAAAACTGTTTTTT CASSPYSATNEKLFF
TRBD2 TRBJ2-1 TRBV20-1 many TGCAGTGCTAGAGTACGGGGGGTCTTATACAATGAGCAGTTCTTC CSARVRGVLYNEQFF
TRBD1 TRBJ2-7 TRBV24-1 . TGTGCCACCAGTGATCGTGACAGGGGGCCCTACGAGCAGTACTTC CATSDRDRGPYEQYF
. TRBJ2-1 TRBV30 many TGTGCCTGGAGTGTAAGGGGTGAGCAGTTCTTC CAWSVRGEQFF
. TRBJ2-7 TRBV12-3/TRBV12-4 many TGTGCCAGCAGCCCGGACAGACTAGACCCCTACGAGCAGTACTTC CASSPDRLDPYEQYF
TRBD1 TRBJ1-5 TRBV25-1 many TGTGCCAGCAGTGAATATTGGGACAGGGGGCAGGCCCAGCATTTT CASSEYWDRGQAQHF
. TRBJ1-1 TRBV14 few TGTGCCAGCAGCCCCGGGACAACTTGGGTGGACACTGAAGCTTTCTTT CASSPGTTWVDTEAFF
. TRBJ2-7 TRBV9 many TGTGCCAGCAGCAAGGACTCGAGCTCCTACGAGCAGTACTTC CASSKDSSSYEQYF
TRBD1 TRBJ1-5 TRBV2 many TGTGCCAGCAGTCGACAGGGGGCGGGTCAGCCCCAGCATTTT CASSRQGAGQPQHF
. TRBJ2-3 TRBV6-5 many TGTGCCAGCAGTTACCGGGCCGGGACAGATACGCAGTATTTT CASSYRAGTDTQYF
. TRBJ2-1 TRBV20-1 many TGCAGTGCTCCCCGGACTGGGACCAAGTTCTTC CSAPRTGTKFF
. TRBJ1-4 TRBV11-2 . TGTGCCAGCAGCTTAGGATCTGGACGTGCGGCTAATGAAAAACTGTTTTTT CASSLGSGRAANEKLFF
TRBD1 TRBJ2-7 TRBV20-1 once TGCAGTGGGGTCAGGGGGCGTAGCGAGCAGTACTTC CSGVRGRSEQYF
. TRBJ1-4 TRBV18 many TGTGCCAGCTCACCAAGGACCGCGGGTAATGAAAAACTGTTTTTT CASSPRTAGNEKLFF
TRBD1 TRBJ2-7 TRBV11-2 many TGTGCCAGCAGCTGGACAGGCCACTCCTACGAGCAGTACTTC CASSWTGHSYEQYF
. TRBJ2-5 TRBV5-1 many TGCGCCAGCAGCCGGGACTCCCTTCAAGAGACCCAGTACTTC CASSRDSLQETQYF
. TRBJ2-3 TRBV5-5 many TGTGCCAGCAGCCTTCGGGGGAGTGATACGCAGTATTTT CASSLRGSDTQYF
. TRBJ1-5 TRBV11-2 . TGTGCCAGCAGCTTAGATGGGGCTACCAATCAGCCCCAGCATTTT CASSLDGATNQPQHF
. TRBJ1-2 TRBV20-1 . TGCAGTGCCACACAGGTTTACACCTTC CSATQVYTF
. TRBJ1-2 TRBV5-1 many TGCGCCAGCAGCTTGGCCTACGCCGGGACGGTAAACTATGGCTACACCTTC CASSLAYAGTVNYGYTF
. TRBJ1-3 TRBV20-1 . TGCAGTGCTAAGAAACGGCCCGGAAACACCATATATTTT CSAKKRPGNTIYF
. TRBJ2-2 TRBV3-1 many TGTGCCACCCGGGGGTTCACCGGGGAGCTGTTTTTT CATRGFTGELFF
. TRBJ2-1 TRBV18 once TGTGCCAGTGACGTTCAGCCCTACAATGAGCGGTTCTTC CASDVQPYNERFF
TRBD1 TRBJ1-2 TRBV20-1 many TGCAGTGCTAGAGATCAGCGGACCGGGACAGGGGCCTACGGCTACACCTTC CSARDQRTGTGAYGYTF
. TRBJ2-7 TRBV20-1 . TGCAGTGCCTACGTGGCCAGCAGTTACTCCTACGAGCAGTACTTC CSAYVASSYSYEQYF
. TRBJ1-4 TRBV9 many TGTGCCAGCAGCGGGCCCCTAAAAGGGGAAAAACTGTTTTTT CASSGPLKGEKLFF